This is a list of T cell receptor beta chains from one sample in a study of vaccination effects on CD4 cells after COVID-19. No antigen is known for these receptors. The repertoire was sequenced with immunoSEQ multiplex PCR; TCRdb's copy has only in-frame clones and lacks some. Among some 60,000 clones, less than 85% were seen once, and the ten largest hold approximately 3%. Here the sequenced sample was CD4+ T cells from PBMCs cultured with HCoV-NL63 spike peptides, taken before COVID-19 vaccination. These receptors were obtained from a human donor who received a COVID-19 vaccine. CDR3s include the opening cysteine and the closing phenylalanine or tryptophan. D genes are given only for firm matches. Size is stated for part of the rows, as once, few or many counts, or as a class when the clone is expanded.

TRBD2	TRBV9	TRBJ2-5	NA	CASSPSSHQVGIAGGRETQYF	TGTGCCAGCAGCCCGAGCTCCCACCAGGTGGGAATAGCGGGGGGCCGGGAGACCCAGTACTTC
NA	TRBV9	TRBJ2-2	NA	CASSVEGGHTGELFF	TGTGCCAGCAGCGTAGAGGGGGGTCACACCGGGGAGCTGTTTTTT
TRBD1	TRBV7-9	TRBJ2-5	NA	CASSFPGQGAQETQYF	TGTGCCAGCAGCTTCCCGGGACAGGGGGCACAAGAGACCCAGTACTTC
TRBD1	TRBV7-2	TRBJ1-2	NA	CASSLGLTTGAYGYTF	TGTGCCAGCAGCTTAGGTCTTACGACAGGGGCCTATGGCTACACCTTC
NA	TRBV4-3	TRBJ2-2	few	CASSQDLWSGELFF	TGCGCCAGCAGCCAAGATCTCTGGTCCGGGGAGCTGTTTTTT
NA	TRBV19	TRBJ1-1	NA	CASSIVGVGPAEAFF	TGTGCCAGTAGTATAGTTGGTGTAGGGCCAGCTGAAGCTTTCTTT
TRBD1	TRBV5-1	TRBJ1-1	NA	CASSWGQGNTEAFF	TGCGCCAGCAGCTGGGGACAGGGGAACACTGAAGCTTTCTTT
NA	TRBV18	TRBJ1-6	few	CASREQGLSPLHF	TGTGCCAGCCGGGAGCAGGGTCTTTCACCCCTCCACTTT
TRBD1	TRBV19	TRBJ1-1	NA	CATWDRGGVNTEAFF	TGTGCCACCTGGGACAGGGGCGGGGTGAACACTGAAGCTTTCTTT
NA	TRBV28	TRBJ1-5	NA	CASSFISLGSNQPQHF	TGTGCCAGCAGTTTCATCAGTCTCGGTAGCAATCAGCCCCAGCATTTT
NA	TRBV2	TRBJ2-3	NA	CASSALGGDTQYF	TGTGCCAGCTCCGCTTTAGGGGGAGATACGCAGTATTTT
NA	TRBV13	TRBJ1-1	once	CASSLFAGADTEAFF	TGTGCCAGCAGCTTATTCGCAGGGGCGGATACTGAAGCTTTCTTT
TRBD1	TRBV5-6	TRBJ2-6	NA	CASSQAGQDTF	TGTGCCAGCAGCCAGGCGGGACAGGACACTTTC
NA	TRBV6-2/TRBV6-3	TRBJ1-4	NA	CASSKQGDVAKLFF	TGTGCCAGCAGTAAACAGGGTGATGTGGCAAAACTGTTTTTT
TRBD2	TRBV3-1/TRBV3-2	TRBJ2-3	NA	CASSLGGGRSTDTQYF	TGTGCCAGCAGCCTTGGCGGGGGGAGAAGCACAGATACGCAGTATTTT
NA	TRBV6-2/TRBV6-3	TRBJ2-1	NA	CASSDPSVKGYNEQFF	TGTGCCAGCAGTGACCCCTCGGTAAAGGGTTACAATGAGCAGTTCTTC
NA	TRBV24-1	TRBJ2-2	NA	CATAKLGNTGELFF	TGTGCCACCGCCAAGCTGGGAAACACCGGGGAGCTGTTTTTT
NA	TRBV4-3	TRBJ1-1	NA	CASSPLVHTEAFF	TGCGCCAGCAGCCCCTTAGTGCACACTGAAGCTTTCTTT
NA	TRBV2	TRBJ1-6	NA	CASSERSAPGLF	TGTGCCAGCAGTGAAAGGAGTGCCCCTGGCTTATTT
NA	TRBV5-1	TRBJ1-1	NA	CASSLRVLGSDTEAFF	TGCGCCAGCAGCTTGCGTGTCTTGGGTTCGGACACTGAAGCTTTCTTT
NA	TRBV5-1	TRBJ2-2	few	CASSLRGGTGELFF	TGCGCCAGCAGCTTGCGAGGGGGCACCGGGGAGCTGTTTTTT
NA	TRBV27	TRBJ1-2	few	CASRSGTSNYGYTF	TGTGCCAGCAGGAGCGGGACATCTAACTATGGCTACACCTTC
NA	TRBV4-1	TRBJ2-3	NA	CASSQVLITDTQYF	TGCGCCAGCAGCCAAGTCTTGATCACAGATACGCAGTATTTT
NA	TRBV18	TRBJ2-3	NA	CASSPVAGPSTDTQYF	TGTGCCAGCTCACCAGTAGCAGGGCCAAGCACAGATACGCAGTATTTT
NA	TRBV10-3	TRBJ1-1	NA	CAIRTADTEAFF	TGTGCCATCAGGACAGCTGACACTGAAGCTTTCTTT
TRBD1	TRBV19	TRBJ2-6	NA	CASRPGQGSYSGANVLTF	TGTGCCAGTAGACCGGGACAGGGATCATACTCTGGGGCCAACGTCCTGACTTTC
TRBD1	TRBV19	TRBJ1-4	NA	CASTKTGTGRNEKLFF	TGTGCCAGTACCAAAACCGGGACAGGGAGGAATGAAAAACTGTTTTTT
NA	TRBV5-4	TRBJ1-2	NA	CASSRPGEGYTF	TGTGCCAGCAGTCGGCCGGGTGAAGGCTACACCTTC